Listed here are 8 T cell receptor beta chains from one sample, sequenced in a study of cytomegalovirus exposure and HLA in healthy donors. It was with 60 Vbeta and 13 Jbeta primers that the PCR ran. Profiled with immunoSEQ multiplex PCR; TCRdb holds only in-frame clones, not every one. The table includes some 90,000 clones, approximately 80% detected once. Source material: PBMCs. The receptors derive from a young man in good health and CMV-seropositive.

J is TRBJ1-2 and V is TRBV6-1; 11 nucleotides line up with TRBD1. CDR1 is MNHNS, CDR2 SASEGT, per germline. V shed 3 bases and J 6 bases; nucleotides not matched to a gene: 6. The length of the CDR3 is 15 residues. The CDR3, as DNA: TGTGCCAGCAGTGACCTAGGACAGGGGGCCCATGGCTACACCTTC. As protein: CASSDLGQGAHGYTF.

Details on this clone: At one end, the junction sequence differs from germline, possibly due to a read error. DNA of the CDR3: TGTTCCAGCAGCCCCCAGGGAGGGAAACTGTTTTTT. Translating gives CSSSPQGGKLFF. The gene calls are TRBV7-9 and TRBJ1-4; weak D call: TRBD1 (5 bases). The CDR3 loop spans 12 amino acids. From germline, CDR1 is SEHNR and CDR2 FQNEAQ (reference sequence).

The rearrangement uses TRBV19 and TRBJ1-2; D not resolved. Trimming left V 7 bases short and J 6 bases short, with 18 bases between. The CDR3 contains 14 residues. The germline gives CDR1 LNHDA, CDR2 SQIVND (reference sequence). The CDR3 nucleotides read TGTGCCAGTACCAGAGACACCACTCCGCATGGCTACACCTTC. This codes for CASTRDTTPHGYTF.

J is TRBJ2-3 and V is TRBV13; TRBD1 aligns across 11 bases. The CDR3 consists of 15 residues. V lost 5 bases and J lost 5; bases outside the gene matches: 6. Germline values: CDR1 PRHDT, CDR2 FYEKMQ (reference sequence). Here the CDR3 reads CASSPGTGGLDTQYF. As DNA, the CDR3 is TGTGCCAGCAGCCCCGGGACAGGGGGATTAGATACGCAGTATTTT.

In this sample, this clone turned up a few times. The CDR3 spells CAWRAGRARGELFF. The CDR3 nucleotides read TGTGCCTGGAGGGCAGGGAGGGCTAGAGGGGAGCTGTTTTTT. J is TRBJ2-2 and V is TRBV30, with 7 bases lining up with TRBD2. The CDR3 runs 14 residues. Germline V gene data show CDR1 as GTSNPN and CDR2 as SVGIG (reference sequence). J was trimmed by 8 bases and V by 3 bases; bases with no gene match: 9.

The V and J genes are TRBV6-1 and TRBJ2-1; 7 bases are a match to TRBD2. With 1 base clipped from V and 10 bases from J, the junction kept 1 base outside the gene matches. The germline V gene encodes CDR1 MNHNS and CDR2 SASEGT. The CDR3 sequence is 12 residues long. The DNA of the CDR3 is TGTGCCAGCAGTGAAGTGGGGGGGGAGCAGTTCTTC. Translation: CASSEVGGEQFF.

The chain employs TRBV6-5 and TRBJ1-2; 7 positions agree with TRBD1. This CDR3 region has 12 residues. Germline CDR1 MNHEY, CDR2 SVGAGI. As DNA, the CDR3 is TGTGGAGCGGGCAGGGGGGACTATGGCTACACCTTC. It specifies CGAGRGDYGYTF.

This chain connects TRBV5-6 to TRBJ1-1; D is undetermined. V lost 1 base and J lost 4, with 8 bases in between. CDR3 length: 13 amino acids. The germline V gene has CDR1 SGHDT and CDR2 YYEEEE. As DNA, the CDR3 is TGTGCCAGCAGCTTGATAGGAGGCACTGAAGCTTTCTTT. It is translated as CASSLIGGTEAFF.